This TCR beta chain was captured in a study of T-cell reconstitution after alpha-beta-depleted transplantation in children. The CDR3 is 14 residues long. The germline gives CDR1 SGHRS, CDR2 YFSETQ. Trimming cost V 5 bases and J 4 bases, with 12 bases left between them. Study findings and constraints: Several hundred rapidly expanded clones from non-depleted graft cells reportedly supplied alpha-beta T cells about two months post-transplant. The high TCRbeta diversity at day 60 in some patients came from surviving recipient T cells and thymic progenitors. T-cell counts and diversity were attributed mostly to newly produced T cells one year after transplant.

This clonotype was counted only a few times. The antigen is undetermined. The TCRbeta library was prepared with unique molecular identifiers. TCRdb redid the calling of the PCR reads with MiXCR, one entry per CDR3 protein. The repertoire holds approximately 85,000 distinct CDR3 sequences, approximately 14% seen once, with 27% in the top ten. The clonotype originates from a male patient between 2 and 15 years old who had a stem cell transplant for acute lymphoblastic leukemia, so the T cells may come from the graft donor. This sample comprised PBMCs, mostly from graft donor cells, obtained 180 days after TCRalphabeta/CD19-depleted stem cell transplant. The chain has TRBV5-1 and TRBJ2-2; no clear D. In DNA form, the CDR3 reads TGCGCCAGCAGTAGCCGGGTCCCCACCGGGGAGCTGTTTTTT. It codes for CASSSRVPTGELFF. Complete variable domain (other parts from reference TRBV5-1 and TRBJ2-2): KAGVTQTPRYLIKTRGQQVTLSCSPISGHRSVSWYQQTPGQGLQFLFEYFSETQRNKGNFPGRFSGRQFSNSRSEMNVSTLELGDSALYLCASSSRVPTGELFFGEGSRLTVL.